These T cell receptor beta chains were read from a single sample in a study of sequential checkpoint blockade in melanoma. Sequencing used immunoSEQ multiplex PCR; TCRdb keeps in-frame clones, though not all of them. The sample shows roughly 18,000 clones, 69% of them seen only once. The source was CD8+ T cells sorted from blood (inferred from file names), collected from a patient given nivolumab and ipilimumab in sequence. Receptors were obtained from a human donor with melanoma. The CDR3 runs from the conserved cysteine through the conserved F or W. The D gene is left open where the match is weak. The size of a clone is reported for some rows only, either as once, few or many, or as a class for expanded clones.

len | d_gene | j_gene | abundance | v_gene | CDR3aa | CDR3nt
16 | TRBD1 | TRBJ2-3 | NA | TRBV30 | CAWSVPGQGRRDTQYF | TGTGCCTGGAGTGTCCCCGGACAGGGGAGGCGGGATACGCAGTATTTT
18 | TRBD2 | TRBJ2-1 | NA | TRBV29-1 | CSVDGTSGRQSSYNEQFF | TGCAGCGTTGATGGGACTAGCGGGAGGCAGAGCTCCTACAATGAGCAGTTCTTC
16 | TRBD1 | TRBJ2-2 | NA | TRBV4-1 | CASQDRGESNTGELFF | TGCGCCAGCCAGGACAGGGGAGAATCGAACACCGGGGAGCTGTTTTTT
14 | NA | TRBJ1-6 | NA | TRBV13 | CASSSGEYNSPLHF | TGTGCCAGCAGCTCTGGAGAATATAATTCACCCCTCCACTTT
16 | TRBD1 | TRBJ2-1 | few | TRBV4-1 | CASSLQGVALYNEQFF | TGCGCCAGCAGCCTCCAGGGGGTAGCGCTGTACAATGAGCAGTTCTTC
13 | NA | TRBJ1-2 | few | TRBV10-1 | CASSVATNYGYTF | TGCGCCAGCAGTGTGGCAACCAACTATGGCTACACCTTC
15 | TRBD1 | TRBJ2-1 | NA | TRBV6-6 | CASSYSGTDYNEQFF | TGTGCCAGCAGTTACTCGGGGACAGACTACAATGAGCAGTTCTTC
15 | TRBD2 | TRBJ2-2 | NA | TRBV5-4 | CASSLWTSRTGELFF | TGTGCCAGCAGCTTATGGACTAGCCGCACCGGGGAGCTGTTTTTT
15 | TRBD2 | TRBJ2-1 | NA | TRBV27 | CASSPGTSGSDEQFF | TGTGCCAGCAGTCCCGGGACTAGCGGGAGCGATGAGCAGTTCTTC
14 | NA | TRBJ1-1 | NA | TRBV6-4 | CASSDFAGNTEAFF | TGTGCCAGCAGTGACTTTGCAGGAAACACTGAAGCTTTCTTT
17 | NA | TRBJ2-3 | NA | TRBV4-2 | CASSQDTLVGSTDTQYF | TGTGCCAGCAGCCAAGATACACTAGTTGGAAGCACAGATACGCAGTATTTT
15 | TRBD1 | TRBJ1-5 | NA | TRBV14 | CASSLGTGSNQPQHF | TGTGCCAGCAGCCTAGGGACAGGGAGCAATCAGCCCCAGCATTTT
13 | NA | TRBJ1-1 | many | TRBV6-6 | CASSDRRNTEAFF | TGTGCCAGCAGTGACCGGAGGAACACTGAAGCTTTCTTT
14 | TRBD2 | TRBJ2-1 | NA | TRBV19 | CASALAGLYNEQFF | TGTGCCAGTGCCCTAGCGGGGCTTTACAATGAGCAGTTCTTC
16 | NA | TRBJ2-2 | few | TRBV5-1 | CASSLLRGGNTGELFF | TGCGCCAGCAGCTTGTTAAGGGGCGGGAACACCGGGGAGCTGTTTTTT
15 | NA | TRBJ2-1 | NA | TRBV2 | CASSKGQGSYNEQFF | TGTGCCAGCAGTAAAGGGCAGGGGTCCTACAATGAGCAGTTCTTC
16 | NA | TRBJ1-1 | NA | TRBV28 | CASSAIWQALNTEAFF | TGTGCCAGCAGTGCTATCTGGCAGGCCTTGAACACTGAAGCTTTCTTT
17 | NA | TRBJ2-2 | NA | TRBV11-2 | CASSRPRITANTGELFF | TGTGCCAGCAGCCGTCCGAGAATTACAGCGAACACCGGGGAGCTGTTTTTT
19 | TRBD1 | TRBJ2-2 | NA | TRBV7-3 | CASSSTGTGPYPGTGELFF | TGTGCCAGCAGCTCCACCGGGACAGGCCCTTATCCGGGGACCGGGGAGCTGTTTTTT
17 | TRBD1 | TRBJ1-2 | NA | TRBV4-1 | CASSTRPPPDRGHGYTF | TGCGCCAGCAGCACCAGGCCTCCCCCGGACAGGGGGCATGGCTACACCTTC
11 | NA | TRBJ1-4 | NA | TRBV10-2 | CASRAPEKLFF | TGCGCCAGCAGGGCACCTGAAAAACTGTTTTTT
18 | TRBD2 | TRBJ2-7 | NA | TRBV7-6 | CASSLASGLAGGSYEQYF | TGTGCCAGCAGCTTAGCCTCGGGACTAGCGGGGGGCTCCTACGAGCAGTACTTC
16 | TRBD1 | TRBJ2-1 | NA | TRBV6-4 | CASSDSEGQGSNEQFF | TGTGCCAGCAGTGACTCTGAGGGACAGGGTAGCAATGAGCAGTTCTTC
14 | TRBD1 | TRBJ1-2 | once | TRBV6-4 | CASSSGQESSGYTF | TGTGCCAGCAGCTCGGGACAGGAATCGTCTGGCTACACCTTC
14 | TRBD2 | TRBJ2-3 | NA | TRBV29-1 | CSVQMGGNTDTQYF | TGCAGCGTACAAATGGGGGGGAACACAGATACGCAGTATTTT